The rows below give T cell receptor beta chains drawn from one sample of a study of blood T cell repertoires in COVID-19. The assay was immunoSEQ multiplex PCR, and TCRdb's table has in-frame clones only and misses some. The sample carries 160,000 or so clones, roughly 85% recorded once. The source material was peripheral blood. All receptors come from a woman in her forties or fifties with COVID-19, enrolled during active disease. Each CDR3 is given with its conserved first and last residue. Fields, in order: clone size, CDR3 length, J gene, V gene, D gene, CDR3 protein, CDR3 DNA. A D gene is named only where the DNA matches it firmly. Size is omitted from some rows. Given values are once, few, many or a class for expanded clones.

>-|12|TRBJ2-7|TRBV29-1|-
CSVAGTSNEQYF
TGCAGCGTTGCCGGGACATCTAACGAGCAGTACTTC
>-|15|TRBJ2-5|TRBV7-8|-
CASSSYYGQQETQYF
TGTGCCAGCAGCTCGTACTATGGACAGCAAGAGACCCAGTACTTC
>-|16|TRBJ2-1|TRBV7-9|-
CASSPRAGSSYNEQFF
TGTGCCAGCAGCCCACGGGCGGGGAGCTCCTACAATGAGCAGTTCTTC
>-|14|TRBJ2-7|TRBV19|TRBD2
CASSSGGVSYEQYF
TGTGCCAGTTCCTCGGGGGGGGTCTCCTACGAGCAGTACTTC
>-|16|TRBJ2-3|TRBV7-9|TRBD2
CASSPTAGEGTDTQYF
TGTGCCAGCAGCCCGACAGCGGGGGAAGGCACAGATACGCAGTATTTT
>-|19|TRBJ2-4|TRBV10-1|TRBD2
CASSVPGTSGDHSKNIQYF
TGCGCCAGCAGTGTCCCCGGGACTAGCGGGGATCATAGCAAAAACATTCAGTACTTC
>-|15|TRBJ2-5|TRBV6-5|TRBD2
CASSSTSGALGAQYF
TGTGCCAGCAGTTCGACTAGCGGGGCTTTAGGGGCCCAGTACTTC
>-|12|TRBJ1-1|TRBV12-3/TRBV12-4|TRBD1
CASSLRQGETLF
TGTGCCAGCAGTTTAAGACAGGGGGAAACGCTCTTT
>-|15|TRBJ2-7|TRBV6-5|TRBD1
CASRPRRDSPYEQYF
TGTGCCAGCAGGCCACGCCGGGACAGCCCCTACGAGCAGTACTTC
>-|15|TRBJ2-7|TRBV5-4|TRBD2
CASSRQLAGRDEQYF
TGTGCCAGCAGCAGACAACTAGCGGGGAGAGACGAGCAGTACTTC
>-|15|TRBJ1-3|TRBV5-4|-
CASSLESSSGNTIYF
TGTGCCAGCAGCTTGGAATCCAGCTCTGGAAACACCATATATTTT
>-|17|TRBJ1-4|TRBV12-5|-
CASGSFGGARHNEKLFF
TGTGCTAGTGGATCCTTCGGGGGGGCCCGACATAATGAAAAACTGTTTTTT
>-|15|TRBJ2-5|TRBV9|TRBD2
CASRPERGPQETQYF
TGTGCCAGCAGACCCGAGCGGGGGCCCCAAGAGACCCAGTACTTC
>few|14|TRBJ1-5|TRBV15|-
CATSPGAFNQPQHF
TGTGCCACCAGCCCAGGGGCCTTCAATCAGCCCCAGCATTTT
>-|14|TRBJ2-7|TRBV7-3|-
CASSFGELGDEQYF
TGTGCCAGCAGCTTCGGGGAGTTAGGTGACGAGCAGTACTTC
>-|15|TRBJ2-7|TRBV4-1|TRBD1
CASSPRDRGSYEQYF
TGCGCCAGCAGCCCCCGAGACAGGGGCTCCTACGAGCAGTACTTC
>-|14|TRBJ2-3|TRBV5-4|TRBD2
CASSLGGGADTQYF
TGTGCCAGCAGCTTAGGCGGGGGGGCGGATACGCAGTATTTT
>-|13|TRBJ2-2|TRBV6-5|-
CATEDTYTGELFF
TGTGCCACCGAGGACACGTACACCGGGGAGCTGTTTTTT
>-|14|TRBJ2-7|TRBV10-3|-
CAISEFGTSYEQYF
TGTGCCATCAGTGAGTTTGGGACATCTTACGAGCAGTACTTC
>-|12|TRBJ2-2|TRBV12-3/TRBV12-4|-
CASSRNTGELFF
TGTGCCAGCAGCCGGAACACCGGGGAGCTGTTTTTT
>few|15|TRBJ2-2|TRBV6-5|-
CASSFRPLNTGELFF
TGTGCCAGCAGTTTCAGGCCCTTGAACACCGGGGAGCTGTTTTTT
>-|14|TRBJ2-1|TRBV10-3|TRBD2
CAINRGGGFNEQFF
TGTGCCATCAATCGTGGCGGGGGGTTCAATGAGCAGTTCTTC
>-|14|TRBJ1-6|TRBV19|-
CASSIPPVNSPLHF
TGTGCCAGTAGTATCCCTCCGGTGAATTCACCCCTCCACTTT
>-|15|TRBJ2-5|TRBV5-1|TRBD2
CASSHPGLAQETQYF
TGCGCCAGCAGTCATCCGGGACTAGCCCAAGAGACCCAGTACTTC
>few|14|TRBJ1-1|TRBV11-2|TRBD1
CASSMGQGNTEAFF
TGTGCCAGCAGCATGGGACAGGGTAACACTGAAGCTTTCTTT
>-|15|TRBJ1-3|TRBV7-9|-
CASSTNRVSGNTIYF
TGTGCCAGCAGCACCAACAGGGTCTCTGGAAACACCATATATTTT
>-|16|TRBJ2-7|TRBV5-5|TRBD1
CASSPATGTGTYEQYF
TGTGCCAGCAGCCCGGCTACCGGGACAGGTACCTACGAGCAGTACTTC
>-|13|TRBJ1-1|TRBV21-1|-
CASRTGMRTEAFF
TGTGCCAGCAGGACAGGGATGAGAACTGAAGCTTTCTTT
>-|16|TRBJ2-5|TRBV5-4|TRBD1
CASSLGQGAVGETQYF
TGTGCCAGCAGCTTGGGACAGGGGGCGGTAGGAGAGACCCAGTACTTC
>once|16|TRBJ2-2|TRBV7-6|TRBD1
CASSKGTGGPTGELFF
TGTGCCAGCAGCAAGGGGACAGGGGGCCCTACCGGGGAGCTGTTTTTT
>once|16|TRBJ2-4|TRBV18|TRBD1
CASSPMTGGGLNIQYF
TGTGCCAGCTCACCGATGACAGGGGGCGGTTTGAACATTCAGTACTTC
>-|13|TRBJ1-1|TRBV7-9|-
CAARRGGYTEAFF
TGTGCCGCTAGAAGGGGCGGCTACACTGAAGCTTTCTTT
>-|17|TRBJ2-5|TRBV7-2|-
CASSLAGSQILRETQYF
TGTGCCAGCAGCTTAGCGGGGAGCCAGATTCTTAGGGAGACCCAGTACTTC
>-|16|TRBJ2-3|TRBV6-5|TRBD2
CASSYRTSGVTDTQYF
TGTGCCAGCAGTTATAGGACTAGCGGCGTCACAGATACGCAGTATTTT
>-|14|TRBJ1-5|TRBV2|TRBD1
CASSEEAGGQPQHF
TGTGCCAGCAGTGAGGAGGCAGGGGGTCAGCCCCAGCATTTT
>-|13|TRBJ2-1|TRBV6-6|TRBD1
CASNTGTGNEQFF
TGTGCCAGCAACACCGGGACAGGGAATGAGCAGTTCTTC
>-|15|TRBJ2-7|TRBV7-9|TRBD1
CASSDPTGSSYEQYF
TGTGCCAGCAGCGACCCGACAGGGAGCTCCTACGAGCAGTACTTC
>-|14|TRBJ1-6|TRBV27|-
CASSLSGANSPLHF
TGTGCCAGCAGTTTATCAGGGGCTAATTCACCCCTCCACTTT
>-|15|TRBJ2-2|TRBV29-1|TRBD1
CSVGDRGTNTGELFF
TGCAGCGTAGGGGACAGGGGCACTAACACCGGGGAGCTGTTTTTT
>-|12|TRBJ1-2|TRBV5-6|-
CASSLASYGYTF
TGTGCCAGCAGCTTGGCCTCCTATGGCTACACCTTC
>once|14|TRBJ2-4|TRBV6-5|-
CASTDGLAKNIQYF
TGTGCCAGCACCGACGGACTAGCCAAAAACATTCAGTACTTC
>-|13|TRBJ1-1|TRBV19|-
CASSLGQNTEAFF
TGTGCCAGTAGTCTCGGACAAAACACTGAAGCTTTCTTT
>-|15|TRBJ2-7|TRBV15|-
CATSRDHGDTYEQYF
TGTGCCACCAGCAGAGATCACGGGGACACCTACGAGCAGTACTTC
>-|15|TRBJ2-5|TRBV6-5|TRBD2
CASRITSGGQETQYF
TGTGCCAGCAGGATTACTAGCGGGGGCCAAGAGACCCAGTACTTC
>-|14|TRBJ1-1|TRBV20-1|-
CSASTAGLNTEAFF
TGCAGTGCTAGTACAGCCGGATTGAACACTGAAGCTTTCTTT
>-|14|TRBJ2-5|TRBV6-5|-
CASMVLASFETQYF
TGTGCCAGCATGGTGCTAGCGAGTTTTGAGACCCAGTACTTC
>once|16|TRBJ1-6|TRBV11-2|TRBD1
CASSHESGGGNSPLHF
TGTGCCAGCAGCCATGAATCAGGGGGCGGCAATTCACCCCTCCACTTT
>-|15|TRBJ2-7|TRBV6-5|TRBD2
CASTPGSGGSHEQYF
TGTGCCAGCACTCCGGGCAGCGGGGGCTCACACGAGCAGTACTTC
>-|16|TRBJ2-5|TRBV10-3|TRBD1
CAISERGGATWETQYF
TGTGCCATCAGTGAAAGAGGGGGCGCGACATGGGAGACCCAGTACTTC
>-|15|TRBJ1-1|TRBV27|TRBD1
CASSLLSDRGREAFF
TGTGCCAGCAGTTTATTGTCGGACAGGGGAAGAGAAGCTTTCTTT
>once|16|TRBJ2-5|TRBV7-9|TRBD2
CASSAPSGGAGETQYF
TGTGCCAGCAGCGCCCCTAGCGGGGGGGCCGGGGAGACCCAGTACTTC
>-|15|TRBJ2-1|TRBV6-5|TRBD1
CASSTGQGAGNEQFF
TGTGCCAGCAGTACTGGACAGGGGGCTGGGAATGAGCAGTTCTTC